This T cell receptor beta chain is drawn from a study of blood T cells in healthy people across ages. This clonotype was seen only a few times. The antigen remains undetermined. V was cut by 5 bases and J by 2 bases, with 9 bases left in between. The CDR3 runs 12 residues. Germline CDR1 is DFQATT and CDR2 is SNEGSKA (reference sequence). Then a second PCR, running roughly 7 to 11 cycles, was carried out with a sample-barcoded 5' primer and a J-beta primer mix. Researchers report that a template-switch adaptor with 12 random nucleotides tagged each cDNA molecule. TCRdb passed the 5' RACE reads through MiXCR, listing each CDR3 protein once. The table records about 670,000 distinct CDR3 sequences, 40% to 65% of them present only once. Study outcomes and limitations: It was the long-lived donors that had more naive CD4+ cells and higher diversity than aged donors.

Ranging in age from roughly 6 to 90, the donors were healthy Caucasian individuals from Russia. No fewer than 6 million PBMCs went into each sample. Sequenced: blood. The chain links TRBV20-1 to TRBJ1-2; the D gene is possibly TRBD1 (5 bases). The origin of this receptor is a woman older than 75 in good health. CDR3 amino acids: CSALTANYGYTF. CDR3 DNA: TGCAGTGCTCTGACAGCCAACTATGGCTACACCTTC.